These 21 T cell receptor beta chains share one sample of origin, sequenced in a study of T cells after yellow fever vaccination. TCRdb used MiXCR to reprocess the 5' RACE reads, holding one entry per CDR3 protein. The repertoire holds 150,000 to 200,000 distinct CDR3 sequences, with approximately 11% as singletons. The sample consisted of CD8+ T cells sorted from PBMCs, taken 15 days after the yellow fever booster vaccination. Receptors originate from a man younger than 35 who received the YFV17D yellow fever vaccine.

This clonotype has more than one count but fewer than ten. In DNA form, the CDR3 reads TGCGCCAGCAGCCAAGAGACTTTAGGGGGGACAGATACGCAGTATTTT. This translates into CASSQETLGGTDTQYF. This chain connects TRBV4-3 to TRBJ2-3; D tentatively fits TRBD1 or TRBD2 (6 bases each). Trimming pared 0 bases from V and 3 bases from J, leaving 13 bases between. From germline, CDR1 is LGHNA and CDR2 YSLEER. The CDR3 is made up of 16 amino acids.

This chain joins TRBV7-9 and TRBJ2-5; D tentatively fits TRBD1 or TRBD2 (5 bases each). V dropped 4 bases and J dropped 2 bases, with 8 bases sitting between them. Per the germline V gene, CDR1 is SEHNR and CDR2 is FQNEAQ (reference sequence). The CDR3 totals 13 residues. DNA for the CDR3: TGTGCCAGCAGCTGGGGACCGCAAGAGACCCAGTACTTC. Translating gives CASSWGPQETQYF.

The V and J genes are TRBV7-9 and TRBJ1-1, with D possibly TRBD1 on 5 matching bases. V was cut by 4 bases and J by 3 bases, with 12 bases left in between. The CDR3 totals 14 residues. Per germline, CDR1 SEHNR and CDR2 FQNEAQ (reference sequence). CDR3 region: CASSWGQGDTEAFF. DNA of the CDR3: TGTGCCAGCAGCTGGGGCCAAGGGGACACTGAAGCTTTCTTT.

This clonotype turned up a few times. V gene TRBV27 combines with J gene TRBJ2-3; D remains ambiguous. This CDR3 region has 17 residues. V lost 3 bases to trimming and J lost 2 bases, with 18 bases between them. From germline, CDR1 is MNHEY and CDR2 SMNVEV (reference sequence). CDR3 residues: CASSLSTILGYTDTQYF. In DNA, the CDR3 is TGTGCCAGCAGTTTGTCAACCATCCTGGGATACACAGATACGCAGTATTTT.

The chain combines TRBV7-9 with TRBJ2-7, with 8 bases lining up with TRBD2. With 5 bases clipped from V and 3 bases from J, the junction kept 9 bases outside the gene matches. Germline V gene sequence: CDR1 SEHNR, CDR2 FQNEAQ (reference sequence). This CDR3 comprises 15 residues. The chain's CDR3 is CASSQGPAGVYEQYF. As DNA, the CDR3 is TGTGCCAGCAGCCAAGGCCCAGCGGGGGTCTACGAGCAGTACTTC. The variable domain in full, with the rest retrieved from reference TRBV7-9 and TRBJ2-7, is DTGVSQNPRHKITKRGQNVTFRCDPISEHNRLYWYRQTLGQGPEFLTYFQNEAQLEKSRLLSDRFSAERPKGSFSTLEIQRTEQGDSAMYLCASSQGPAGVYEQYFGPGTRLTVT.

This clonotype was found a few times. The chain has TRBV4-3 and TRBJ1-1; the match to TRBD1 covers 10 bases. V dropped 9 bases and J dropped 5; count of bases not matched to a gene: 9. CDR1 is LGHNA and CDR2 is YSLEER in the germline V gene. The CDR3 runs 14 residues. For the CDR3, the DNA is TGCGCCAGTTCGAGAGGGACAGGGGTAACTGAAGCTTTCTTT. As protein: CASSRGTGVTEAFF.

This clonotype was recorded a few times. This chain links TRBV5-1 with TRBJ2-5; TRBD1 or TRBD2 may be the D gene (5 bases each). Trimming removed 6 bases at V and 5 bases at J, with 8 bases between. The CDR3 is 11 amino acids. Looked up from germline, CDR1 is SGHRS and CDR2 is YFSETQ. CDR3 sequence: CASKGTETQYF. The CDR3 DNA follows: TGCGCCAGCAAGGGGACGGAGACCCAGTACTTC.

The CDR3 DNA follows: TGTGCCAGCAGCTTGGCCCCGTCTCCGTCAGATACGCAGTATTTT. Translation gives CASSLAPSPSDTQYF. V is TRBV5-6 and J is TRBJ2-3, with D uncertain. Germline CDR1 is SGHDT and CDR2 is YYEEEE. The CDR3 is made up of 15 amino acids. Trimming took off 0 bases at V and 4 bases at J, with 12 bases between the two ends. The variable domain in full, completed from reference TRBV5-6 and TRBJ2-3, reads DAGVTQSPTHLIKTRGQQVTLRCSPKSGHDTVSWYQQALGQGPQFIFQYYEEEERQRGNFPDRFSGHQFPNYSSELNVNALLLGDSALYLCASSLAPSPSDTQYFGPGTRLTVL.

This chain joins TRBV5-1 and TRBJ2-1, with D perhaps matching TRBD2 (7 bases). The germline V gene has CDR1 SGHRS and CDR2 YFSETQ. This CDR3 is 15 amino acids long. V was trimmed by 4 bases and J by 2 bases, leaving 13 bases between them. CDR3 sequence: CASSPLGGAYNEQFF. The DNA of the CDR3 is TGCGCCAGCAGCCCGTTAGGGGGGGCCTACAATGAGCAGTTCTTC.

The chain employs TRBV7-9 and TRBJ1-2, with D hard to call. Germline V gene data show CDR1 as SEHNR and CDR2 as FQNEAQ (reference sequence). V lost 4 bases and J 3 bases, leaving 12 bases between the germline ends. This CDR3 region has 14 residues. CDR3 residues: CASSSAGIDYGYTF. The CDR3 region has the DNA TGTGCCAGCAGCTCCGCGGGGATTGACTATGGCTACACCTTC.

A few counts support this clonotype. The CDR3 nucleotides read TGCGCCAGCGGGACAGAGCAGTCTGGCTACACCTTC. Protein: CASGTEQSGYTF. The chain couples TRBV5-1 to TRBJ1-2; 7 nucleotides match TRBD1. Germline CDR1 SGHRS, CDR2 YFSETQ. The CDR3 totals 12 residues. Unmatched junction bases numbered 7, after V lost 7 bases and J lost 7 bases.

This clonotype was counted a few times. CDR3 sequence: CATSRGSGGGGEAFF. DNA of the CDR3: TGTGCCACCAGCAGAGGATCGGGGGGCGGTGGTGAAGCTTTCTTT. The chain couples TRBV15 to TRBJ1-1, with D possibly TRBD1 on 6 matching bases. Per germline, CDR1 LNHNV and CDR2 YYDKDF (reference sequence). The CDR3 sequence is 15 residues long. Trimming pared 1 base from V and 7 bases from J, leaving 16 bases between.

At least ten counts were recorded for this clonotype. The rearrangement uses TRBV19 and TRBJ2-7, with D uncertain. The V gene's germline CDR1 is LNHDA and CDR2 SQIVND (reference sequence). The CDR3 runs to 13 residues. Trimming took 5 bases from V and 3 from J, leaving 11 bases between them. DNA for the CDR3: TGTGCCAGTAGTCCTGCCAGCAACTACGAGCAGTACTTC. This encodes CASSPASNYEQYF.

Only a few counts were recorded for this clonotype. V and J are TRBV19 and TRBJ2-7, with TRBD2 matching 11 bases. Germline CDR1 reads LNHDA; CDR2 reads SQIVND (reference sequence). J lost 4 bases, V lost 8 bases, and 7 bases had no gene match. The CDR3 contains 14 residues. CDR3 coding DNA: TGTGCCAGTGCGACTAGCGGGGCGACGTACGAGCAGTACTTC. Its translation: CASATSGATYEQYF.

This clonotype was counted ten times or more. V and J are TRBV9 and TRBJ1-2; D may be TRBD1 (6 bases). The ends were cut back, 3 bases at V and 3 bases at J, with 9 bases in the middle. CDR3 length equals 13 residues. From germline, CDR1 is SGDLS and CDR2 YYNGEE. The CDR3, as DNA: TGTGCCAGCAGCGAGGGGGTCGACTATGGCTACACCTTC. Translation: CASSEGVDYGYTF.

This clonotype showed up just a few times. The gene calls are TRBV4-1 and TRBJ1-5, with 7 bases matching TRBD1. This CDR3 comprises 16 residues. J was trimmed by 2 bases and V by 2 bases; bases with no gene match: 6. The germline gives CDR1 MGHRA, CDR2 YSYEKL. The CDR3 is CASSQINRGGNQPQHF. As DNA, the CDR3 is TGCGCCAGCAGCCAAATAAACAGGGGAGGCAATCAGCCCCAGCATTTT.

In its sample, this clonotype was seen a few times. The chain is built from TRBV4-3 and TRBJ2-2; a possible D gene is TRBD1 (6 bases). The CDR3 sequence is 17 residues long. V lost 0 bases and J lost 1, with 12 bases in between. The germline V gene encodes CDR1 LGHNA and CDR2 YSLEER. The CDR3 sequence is CASSQDIDRWNTGELFF. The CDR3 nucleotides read TGCGCCAGCAGCCAAGATATTGACAGGTGGAACACCGGGGAGCTGTTTTTT.

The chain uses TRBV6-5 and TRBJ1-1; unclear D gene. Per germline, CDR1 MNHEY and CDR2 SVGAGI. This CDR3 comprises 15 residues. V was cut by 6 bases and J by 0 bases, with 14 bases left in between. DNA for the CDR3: TGTGCCAGCAGCCGCCTAACACAAATGAACACTGAAGCTTTCTTT. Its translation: CASSRLTQMNTEAFF.

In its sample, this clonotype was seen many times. The CDR3 protein is CASSFRGSEEAEAFF. The DNA for the CDR3 is TGTGCCAGCAGCTTTAGGGGGTCGGAGGAGGCTGAAGCTTTCTTT. The chain uses TRBV7-9 and TRBJ1-1, with TRBD1 as a possible D gene (6 bases). This CDR3 is built from 15 residues. CDR1 SEHNR and CDR2 FQNEAQ come from the germline V gene (reference sequence). Trimming took 3 bases from V and 6 from J, leaving 17 bases between them.

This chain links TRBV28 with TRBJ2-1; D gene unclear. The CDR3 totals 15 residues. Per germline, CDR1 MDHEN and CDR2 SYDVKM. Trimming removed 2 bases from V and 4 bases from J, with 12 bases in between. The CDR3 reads CASSLPSASYNEQFF. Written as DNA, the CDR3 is TGTGCCAGCAGTTTACCTTCCGCCTCGTACAATGAGCAGTTCTTC. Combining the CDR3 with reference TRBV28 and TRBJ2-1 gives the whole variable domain DVKVTQSSRYLVKRTGEKVFLECVQDMDHENMFWYRQDPGLGLRLIYFSYDVKMKEKGDIPEGYSVSREKKERFSLILESASTNQTSMYLCASSLPSASYNEQFFGPGTRLTVL.

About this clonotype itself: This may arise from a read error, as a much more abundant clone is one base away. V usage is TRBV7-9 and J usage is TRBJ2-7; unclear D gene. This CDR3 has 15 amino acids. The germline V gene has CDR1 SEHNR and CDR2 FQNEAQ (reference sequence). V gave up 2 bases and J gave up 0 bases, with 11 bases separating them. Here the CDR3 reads CASSLFPASSYEQYV. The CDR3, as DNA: TGTGCCAGCAGCTTATTTCCTGCGAGCTCCTACGAGCAGTACGTC.